These T cell receptor beta chains were read from a single sample in a study of CD39 and CD103 CD8 tumor-infiltrating T cells. This table comes from immunoSEQ multiplex PCR, and its TCRdb copy is limited to in-frame clones, with some not included. The data show about 7,400 clones, around two thirds seen once. The sequencing input was CD8+ T cells sorted from blood. The receptors stem from a human donor with head and neck squamous cell carcinoma. Both conserved end residues are part of each CDR3. A D gene is named only where the DNA matches it firmly. A row's size may be missing; if present it is once, few, many or a size class.

v_gene,d_gene,abundance,j_gene,CDR3nt,CDR3aa
TRBV13,-,-,TRBJ1-2,TGTGCCAGCAGCTTAGGGGTAATTAGTGGCTACACCTTC,CASSLGVISGYTF
TRBV27,-,-,TRBJ1-6,TGTGCCAGCAGTCCTTCGGGGGAGGGCTCACCCCTCCACTTT,CASSPSGEGSPLHF
TRBV4-2,TRBD1,-,TRBJ1-6,TGTGCCAGCAGCCAGACCTCTGGGACAGGGGACTATTCACCCCTCCACTTT,CASSQTSGTGDYSPLHF
TRBV28,-,few,TRBJ2-3,TGTGCCTCATCGAACGGGGGAGTTGGCACTAGCACAGATACGCAGTATTTT,CASSNGGVGTSTDTQYF
TRBV28,TRBD1,few,TRBJ2-2,TGTGCCAGCAGTCCGGGACAGTTGGACACCGGGGAGCTGTTTTTT,CASSPGQLDTGELFF
TRBV7-2,TRBD2,-,TRBJ2-5,TGTGCCAGCACTTTGTATGGCGGGGGTGGGGAGACCCAGTACTTC,CASTLYGGGGETQYF
TRBV27,TRBD1,-,TRBJ2-7,TGTGCCAGCAGTGGGACAGGGATCGAGCAGTACTTC,CASSGTGIEQYF
TRBV19,TRBD1,-,TRBJ2-7,TGTGCCAGTAGTGCCCCCCGGGACAGCTACGAGCAGTACTTC,CASSAPRDSYEQYF
TRBV6-5,-,-,TRBJ2-7,TGTGCCAGCGCCAACTCTGGAAGCTCCTACGAGCAGTACTTC,CASANSGSSYEQYF
TRBV7-2,TRBD1,-,TRBJ1-2,TGTGCCAGCAGCTTAGAGTGGACAGGGCACTATGGCTACACCTTC,CASSLEWTGHYGYTF
TRBV7-7,TRBD2,few,TRBJ2-1,TGTGCTAGCAGCTTAGTGGTTAGCGGGGCTATGAATGAGCAGTTCTTC,CASSLVVSGAMNEQFF
TRBV11-2,-,-,TRBJ1-1,TGTGCCAGCAGCTCGGAGGGGACTGAAGCTTTCTTT,CASSSEGTEAFF
TRBV7-9,TRBD2,few,TRBJ2-2,TGTGCCAGCAGCTCTCCTAGCGGGGGGGCCTACACCGGGGAGCTGTTTTTT,CASSSPSGGAYTGELFF
TRBV7-8,-,-,TRBJ2-1,TGTGCCAGCAGCCCCTTTCCGGGACTGGGACACAATGAGCAGTTCTTC,CASSPFPGLGHNEQFF
TRBV5-1,TRBD1,-,TRBJ2-1,TGCGCCAGCAGCACAAAACAGGGGACATACAATGAGCAGTTCTTC,CASSTKQGTYNEQFF
TRBV30,-,-,TRBJ2-5,TGTGCCTGGACCCCAGGCGGAGCAGACGTCCGAGAGACCCAGTACTTC,CAWTPGGADVRETQYF
TRBV7-9,-,-,TRBJ2-1,TGTGCCAGCAGCCCGATGGGTGAGCAGTTCTTC,CASSPMGEQFF
TRBV7-9,TRBD1,-,TRBJ2-7,TGTGCCAGCAGCGTGCTGGACAGGCCCTACGAGCAGTACTTC,CASSVLDRPYEQYF
TRBV29-1,-,-,TRBJ2-5,TGCAGCGTTGACGACACTTGGGGGTCAGAAGAGACCCAGTACTTC,CSVDDTWGSEETQYF
TRBV4-3,TRBD2,few,TRBJ2-2,TGCGCCAGCAGCCAAGATTATTCTAGCGGGAGACCTAACACCGGGGAGCTGTTTTTT,CASSQDYSSGRPNTGELFF
TRBV4-3,TRBD1,-,TRBJ2-2,TGCGCCAGCAGCCAAGAATTAGGCGGACAGGGGGCGACCGGGGAGCTGTTTTTT,CASSQELGGQGATGELFF
TRBV4-3,-,-,TRBJ1-2,TGCGCCAGCAGCCAAGAAGTCCGGGGTAACTATGGCTACACCTTC,CASSQEVRGNYGYTF
TRBV2,-,-,TRBJ1-2,TGTGCCAGCAGCCCCCCTAGGGTTGAAGGTGGCTACACCTTC,CASSPPRVEGGYTF
TRBV5-5,-,-,TRBJ2-2,TGTGCCAGCAGCTTGCATTGGGGCCGGGGGAACACCGGGGAGCTGTTTTTT,CASSLHWGRGNTGELFF
TRBV7-8,-,-,TRBJ2-6,TGTGCCAGCAAAAATCCGGGAGGGGCCAACGTCCTGACTTTC,CASKNPGGANVLTF
TRBV5-1,TRBD1,-,TRBJ1-1,TGCGCCAGCAGCTTGGAAAGGGGACAGGGGATCGAAGCTTTCTTT,CASSLERGQGIEAFF
TRBV4-3,TRBD1,-,TRBJ2-3,TGCGCCAGCAGCCAAGATTCGGGGACAGGCACAGATACGCAGTATTTT,CASSQDSGTGTDTQYF
TRBV28,TRBD2,-,TRBJ2-5,TGTGCCAGCAGGGGACTAGCGGGAAGGTATGAGGAGACCCAGTACTTC,CASRGLAGRYEETQYF
TRBV13,-,-,TRBJ1-2,TGTGCCAGCAGCTTACAGGGTCGGGAGGGCTACACCTTC,CASSLQGREGYTF
TRBV5-4,TRBD1,few,TRBJ2-7,TGTGCCAGCAGCGTTCGCGGACAGGGGTTCTACGAGCAGTACTTC,CASSVRGQGFYEQYF
TRBV7-6,-,-,TRBJ2-1,TGTGCCAGCAGCTTATGGACGAACAATGAGCAGTTCTTC,CASSLWTNNEQFF
TRBV6-5,-,-,TRBJ2-2,TGTGCCAGCAGTCAGGAGATCTCGAACACCGGGGAGCTGTTTTTT,CASSQEISNTGELFF
TRBV28,-,-,TRBJ1-1,TGTGCCAGCATCCAAGTTCCGGGACGCTGGAACACTGAAGCTTTCTTT,CASIQVPGRWNTEAFF
TRBV5-6,TRBD2,-,TRBJ2-7,TGTGCCAGCAGCTTCGGGGGGGCGGCCTACGAGCAGTACTTC,CASSFGGAAYEQYF
TRBV7-6,TRBD2,-,TRBJ2-1,TGTGCCAGCGGGGGGGGTGGAAGCGGGAGGCTTTACAATGAGCAGTTCTTC,CASGGGGSGRLYNEQFF
TRBV4-3,-,-,TRBJ2-7,TGCGCCAGCAGCCAATCCCACGAGCAGTACTTC,CASSQSHEQYF
TRBV4-1,-,-,TRBJ1-1,TGCGCCAGCAGCCAAGGTTCAGGGTTGAACACTGAAGCTTTCTTT,CASSQGSGLNTEAFF
TRBV28,-,-,TRBJ2-7,TGTGCCAGCAGCCGGGGTGTCGAGCAGTACTTC,CASSRGVEQYF
TRBV4-2,-,-,TRBJ2-7,TGTGCCAGCAGCCAAGGGGTGGCATCCTACGAGCAGTACTTC,CASSQGVASYEQYF
TRBV27,-,-,TRBJ2-7,TGTGCCAGCAGTATAACCGGGACTTTAACCTACGAGCAGTACTTC,CASSITGTLTYEQYF
TRBV5-5,-,-,TRBJ2-7,TGTGCCAGCAGCTTGGGAGCGGACGGGATCTTTGAGCAGTACTTC,CASSLGADGIFEQYF
TRBV28,-,-,TRBJ2-7,TGTGCCAGCCAGCCTATATGGACGTTCTCCTACGAGCAGTACTTC,CASQPIWTFSYEQYF
TRBV25-1,-,few,TRBJ1-2,TGTGCCAGCAGTGGGCGAGGCTACACCTTC,CASSGRGYTF
TRBV4-3,-,-,TRBJ2-7,TGCGCCAGCAGCCAAGATTGGGGGGGGGCCTCCTACGAGCAGTACTTC,CASSQDWGGASYEQYF
TRBV27,TRBD1,-,TRBJ1-1,TGTGCCAGCACTGCAGGGGGCGCGGGGACTGAAGCTTTCTTT,CASTAGGAGTEAFF
TRBV7-9,TRBD1,-,TRBJ1-1,TGTGCCAGCAGCTGGACAGGGTTGGCGAACACTGAAGCTTTCTTT,CASSWTGLANTEAFF
TRBV2,-,-,TRBJ2-7,TGTGCCAGCAAAGACCATATCTTTGAGCAGTACTTC,CASKDHIFEQYF
TRBV5-8,-,few,TRBJ2-7,TGTGCCAGCAGCTTGGGAGTGAACTACGAGCAGTACTTC,CASSLGVNYEQYF
TRBV19,TRBD1,few,TRBJ1-6,TGTGCCAGTAGTATTTGGCAGGGGGCTCAGAATTCACCCCTCCACTTT,CASSIWQGAQNSPLHF
TRBV27,-,once,TRBJ2-3,TGTGCCAGCAGTCTACAGGGCCCAGATACGCAGTATTTT,CASSLQGPDTQYF
TRBV11-2,-,-,TRBJ1-5,TGTGCCAGCAGCTTAGGGGGTTTTAACGGCAATCAGCCCCAGCATTTT,CASSLGGFNGNQPQHF